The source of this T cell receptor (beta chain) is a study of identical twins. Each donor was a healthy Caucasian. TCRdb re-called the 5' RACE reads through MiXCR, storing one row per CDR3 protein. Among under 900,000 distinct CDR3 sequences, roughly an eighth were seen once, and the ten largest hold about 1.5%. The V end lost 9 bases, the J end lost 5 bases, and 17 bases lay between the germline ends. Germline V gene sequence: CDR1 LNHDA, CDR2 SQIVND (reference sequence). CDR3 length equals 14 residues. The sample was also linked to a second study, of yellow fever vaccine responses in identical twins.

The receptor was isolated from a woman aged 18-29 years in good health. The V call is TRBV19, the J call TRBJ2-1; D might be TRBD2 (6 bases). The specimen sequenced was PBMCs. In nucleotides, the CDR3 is TGTGCCAGCAACGTCGGTAGCGGACACAATGAGCAGTTCTTC. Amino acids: CASNVGSGHNEQFF.